The source of this T cell receptor beta chain is a study of cytomegalovirus exposure and HLA in healthy donors. Looking at the study overall: An earlier analysis identified under 130 million unique TCR beta sequences in approximately 170 million T cells. An early data release held some 85 million unique TCRs from HLA-typed donors. Study observations and caveats: In a later analysis, a missense DCLRE1C variant was linked to TCR beta V- and J-gene trimming. Cytomegalovirus-associated status was assigned to about 160 TCR beta chains.

Germline trimming cut 2 bases from V and 5 bases from J; bases unmatched to any gene: 7. The CDR3 is made up of 15 amino acids. Germline V gene data show CDR1 as SGHAT and CDR2 as FQNNGV. Remarks on this clone: The antigen remains unidentified.

The PCR employed 60 Vbeta primers together with 13 Jbeta primers. The assay was immunoSEQ multiplex PCR, and TCRdb's table has in-frame clones only and misses some. The table shows about 200,000 clones, with around four fifths occurring only once. The specimen sequenced was PBMCs. The TCR originated in a woman in her 40s in good health and CMV-seronegative. The chain couples TRBV11-2 to TRBJ1-1; 8 nucleotides line up with TRBD1. CDR3 DNA: TGTGCCAGCAGCTTACAAAGGACAGGGAGGACTGAAGCTTTCTTT. This translates into CASSLQRTGRTEAFF.